This T cell receptor beta chain was observed in a study of T cell repertoires in cytomegalovirus infection. Study-level background: An indication of both CMV infection and matching HLA type came from public TCR beta signatures. Findings and caveats of the study: CMV carriers having the relevant HLA were flagged by cumulative public TCR beta family frequency. HLA-C-restricted TCR beta clonotypes specific for CMV led the ex vivo response.

To note about this clonotype: Its specificity is unknown.

TCRdb processed the reads anew with MiXCR; each CDR3 protein has one entry. The sample has about 310,000 distinct CDR3 sequences, around 10% seen once. V shed 7 bases and J shed 9 bases, with 10 bases lying between them. Germline-derived CDR1 and CDR2 are SNHLY and FYNNEI. The CDR3 is made up of 11 amino acids. Sequenced material: PBMCs. The sequence was obtained from a human donor in good health (CMV status not recorded). Some clones in this sample may be carry-over from other donors' samples. The V and J genes are TRBV2 and TRBJ1-3, with D unclear. The CDR3 DNA reads TGTGCCAGCAACCGGGAAGGCACCATATATTTT. Its protein is CASNREGTIYF.